Given below is one T cell receptor (beta chain) in context. The data were taken from a study of T cells in tumors after PD-1 blockade. Study as a whole: During anti-PD-1 treatment, some patients continued daily vismodegib 150 mg. On average, peripheral blood gave about 110,000 TCR templates and under 45,000 unique clonotypes.

Trimming removed 3 bases at V and 3 bases at J, with 14 bases between. This CDR3 spans 14 amino acids. Per the germline V gene, CDR1 is GTSNPN and CDR2 is SVGIG (reference sequence). Produced via immunoSEQ multiplex PCR; TCRdb's table is partial and in-frame only. The data contain some 66,000 clones, 74% of them singletons. The input for sequencing was PBMCs, taken after anti-PD-1 treatment. The source of this sequence is a human donor with basal cell carcinoma. The chain carries TRBV30 and TRBJ1-2, with D perhaps matching TRBD1 (5 bases). The CDR3 spells CAWSPGRGDYGYTF. In DNA, the CDR3 is TGTGCCTGGAGCCCCGGGAGGGGAGACTATGGCTACACCTTC.